This entry lists 24 T cell receptor beta chains sequenced from one sample in a study of beta chain features in type 1 diabetes. Every bit of the isolated RNA underwent reverse transcription, so sequencing read expressed TCRB transcripts. Produced via immunoSEQ multiplex PCR; TCRdb's table is partial and in-frame only. The sample contains 900,000 or so clones, roughly 17% of which appear only once. The material sequenced was naive CD4+ T cells from blood. The receptors here all came from a woman between 18 and 29 years old in good health.

This clone occurred a few times. V usage is TRBV15 and J usage is TRBJ2-6, with D possibly matching TRBD1 (6 bases). The length of the CDR3 is 19 residues. V lost 8 bases and J lost 0, with 23 bases in between. The germline gives CDR1 LNHNV, CDR2 YYDKDF (reference sequence). CDR3 amino acids: CATRDQLRGLSSGANVLTF. The CDR3 DNA sequence: TGTGCCACCCGAGACCAACTCAGGGGCCTAAGCTCTGGGGCCAACGTCCTGACTTTC. The full variable domain, completed using reference TRBV15 and TRBJ2-6, is DAMVIQNPRYQVTQFGKPVTLSCSQTLNHNVMYWYQQKSSQAPKLLFHYYDKDFNNEADTPDNFQSRRPNTSFCFLDIRSPGLGDTAMYLCATRDQLRGLSSGANVLTFGAGSRLTVL.

For the CDR3, the DNA is TGCGCCAGCAGCTTGGGGCTAGCGGGACAGAATGAGCAGTTCTTC. This gives the protein CASSLGLAGQNEQFF. The chain employs TRBV5-1 and TRBJ2-1; TRBD2 matches at 9 bases. Germline values: CDR1 SGHRS, CDR2 YFSETQ. V was clipped by 0 bases and J by 7 bases; unmatched bases: 5. There are 15 residues in the CDR3.

This clone showed up just a few times. The gene calls are TRBV7-2 and TRBJ2-1, with D perhaps matching TRBD2 (6 bases). V was shortened by 1 base and J by 9 bases, with 16 bases between the two germline ends. CDR3 size: 15 residues. Germline lookup yields CDR1 SGHTA and CDR2 FQGNSA. The CDR3 coding sequence is TGTGCCAGCAGCTTAGTGCAGGGAGGTTTGGGTGAGCAGTTCTTC. It is translated as CASSLVQGGLGEQFF.

This clone turned up a few times. Other DNA sequences in this sample translate to the same CDR3. CDR3 coding DNA: TGTGCCAGCAGTTCTCCATACGAGCAGTACTTC. As protein: CASSSPYEQYF. The rearrangement uses TRBV28 and TRBJ2-7; D remains unclear. V shed 4 bases and J shed 4 bases, with 5 bases lying between them. Germline V lookup: CDR1 MDHEN, CDR2 SYDVKM. This CDR3 has 11 residues.

The rearrangement joins TRBV4-1 to TRBJ2-3; D remains ambiguous. Trimming removed 0 bases at V and 3 bases at J, with 13 bases between. Per germline, CDR1 MGHRA and CDR2 YSYEKL. The CDR3 has 16 residues. Here the CDR3 reads CASSQDGRLGTDTQYF. The CDR3 DNA follows: TGCGCCAGCAGCCAAGATGGGCGCCTCGGGACAGATACGCAGTATTTT.

The chain employs TRBV29-1 and TRBJ1-1; D is unclear. CDR3 length equals 13 residues. Germline V lookup: CDR1 SQVTM, CDR2 ANQGSEA. Trimming stripped 6 bases from V and 0 bases from J, with 11 bases between. Here the CDR3 reads CSVVQPVNTEAFF. For the CDR3, the DNA is TGCAGCGTAGTCCAGCCCGTGAACACTGAAGCTTTCTTT.

The table lists this clone with a few counts. Other nucleotide sequences in the sample specify the same CDR3. V usage is TRBV9 and J usage is TRBJ2-2; D remains ambiguous. Germline V gene data show CDR1 as SGDLS and CDR2 as YYNGEE. The CDR3 totals 13 residues. Deletions cut 0 bases from V and 2 bases from J, with 2 bases between. CDR3 coding DNA: TGTGCCAGCAGCGTAGGTAACACCGGGGAGCTGTTTTTT. Translated, it gives CASSVGNTGELFF.

V is TRBV18 and J is TRBJ2-5, with TRBD2 identical over 10 bases. The V gene's germline CDR1 is KGHSH and CDR2 LQKENI. With 3 bases clipped from V and 3 bases from J, the junction kept 1 base outside the gene matches. The CDR3 is made up of 14 amino acids. CDR3 residues: CASSPLAGEETQYF. CDR3 coding DNA: TGTGCCAGCTCACCGCTAGCGGGAGAAGAGACCCAGTACTTC.

V gene TRBV28 combines with J gene TRBJ2-2, with 8 bases fitting TRBD1. The germline gives CDR1 MDHEN, CDR2 SYDVKM. The V gene end was trimmed by 5 bases and the J gene end by 9 bases; junction bases not matched to a gene: 11. This CDR3 contains 15 residues. In DNA, the CDR3 is TGTGCCAGCAGTGCGGACAGGGCAAGAGTCCGGGAGCTGTTTTTT. Its protein product is CASSADRARVRELFF.

In its sample, this clone was seen once. The chain recombines TRBV15 with TRBJ2-7; 7 bases line up with TRBD2. This CDR3 is 13 amino acids long. Germline V gene data show CDR1 as LNHNV and CDR2 as YYDKDF (reference sequence). Trimming removed 3 bases from V and 7 bases from J; junction bases left unmatched: 6. The CDR3 DNA follows: TGTGCCACCAGCAGGAGGGAGGGGCGGGAGCAGTACTTC. This codes for CATSRREGREQYF.

This clone was detected a few times. The J gene is TRBJ1-1, the V gene TRBV2; D unclear. Germline CDR1 reads SNHLY; CDR2 reads FYNNEI. The V end was cut by 6 bases, the J end by 0 bases, with 8 bases between. The CDR3 runs 13 residues. The CDR3 is CASRLTLNTEAFF. CDR3 DNA sequence: TGTGCCAGCAGACTAACTTTGAACACTGAAGCTTTCTTT.

This clone has more than one count but fewer than ten. The rearrangement joins TRBV7-9 to TRBJ2-2, with 10 bases fitting TRBD2. CDR1 is SEHNR, CDR2 FQNEAQ, per germline (reference sequence). CDR3 length equals 16 residues. The V and J ends lost 10 bases and 0 bases, in that order; junction bases with no gene match: 8. CDR3: CAIGLAETANTGELFF. In DNA form, the CDR3 reads TGTGCCATCGGACTAGCGGAAACCGCGAACACCGGGGAGCTGTTTTTT.

V and J are TRBV11-2 and TRBJ2-1; 11 nucleotides agree with TRBD2. Germline CDR1 is SGHAT and CDR2 is FQNNGV. Trimming took 5 bases from V and 9 from J; bases not matched to a gene: 15. This CDR3 spans 17 amino acids. CDR3 DNA sequence: TGTGCCAGCAGCGAAACTAGCGGGAGTTTCTCTGTAGTTGAGCAGTTCTTC. It is translated as CASSETSGSFSVVEQFF.

The V call is TRBV28, the J call TRBJ2-7; D is possibly TRBD2 (5 bases). V was clipped by 3 bases and J by 5 bases, with 8 bases between them. From germline, CDR1 is MDHEN and CDR2 SYDVKM. This CDR3 has 12 amino acids. The CDR3 DNA follows: TGTGCCAGCAGTTTCTCGGGAAACGAGCAGTACTTC. It codes for CASSFSGNEQYF.

The chain employs TRBV5-4 and TRBJ1-1; tentatively, D is TRBD1 (5 bases). The CDR3 consists of 16 residues. Germline V CDR1 and CDR2: SGHNT, YYREEE (reference sequence). Between the trimmed V and J ends, which lost 0 bases and 0 bases, there was a span of 12 bases. The CDR3 region is CASSLVGGRVNTEAFF. CDR3 nucleotide sequence: TGTGCCAGCAGCTTGGTCGGAGGCAGGGTGAACACTGAAGCTTTCTTT.

V and J are TRBV6-7 and TRBJ2-1; D uncertain. TRBV6-7 carries the ORF label, with uncertain function. V shed 7 bases and J shed 10 bases, with 14 bases lying between them. This CDR3 region has 12 residues. CDR3 sequence: CASTSWEKEQFF. The CDR3 DNA sequence: TGTGCCAGCACCTCATGGGAAAAAGAGCAGTTCTTC.

CDR3 in amino acids: CASSSTGERAFF. The CDR3 nucleotides read TGTGCCAGCAGCTCCACGGGGGAGCGAGCTTTCTTT. The chain couples TRBV9 to TRBJ1-1; TRBD1 might be the D (5 bases). Germline V lookup: CDR1 SGDLS, CDR2 YYNGEE. Trimming took 4 bases from V and 10 from J, leaving 14 bases between them. This CDR3 region has 12 residues.

This clone has more than one count but fewer than ten. J is TRBJ2-3 and V is TRBV5-1; D is possibly TRBD1 (6 bases). CDR1 and CDR2 (germline): SGHRS, YFSETQ. The CDR3 contains 14 residues. Trimming took off 5 bases at V and 1 base at J, with 11 bases between the two ends. The CDR3 DNA reads TGCGCCAGCAGTCAGGGGAGCGGCACAGATACGCAGTATTTT. Translating it yields CASSQGSGTDTQYF.

This clone has only a few counts. The chain combines TRBV28 with TRBJ1-2; TRBD1 might be the D (5 bases). Trimming pared 5 bases from V and 8 bases from J, leaving 12 bases between. Germline assignment: CDR1 MDHEN and CDR2 SYDVKM. This CDR3 is built from 12 residues. The CDR3 DNA reads as TGTGCCAGCAGTCGCAGCAGGGCCGGCTACACCTTC. It specifies CASSRSRAGYTF.

As concerns this clone: A much larger clone lies one base from this, so it may be a read error. Other DNA sequences in the same sample also yield this CDR3. The J gene is TRBJ2-5, the V gene TRBV2, with D uncertain. Trimming left V 6 bases short and J 1 base short, with 3 bases between. Germline V gene data show CDR1 as SNHLY and CDR2 as FYNNEI. The CDR3 is 11 amino acids. The CDR3 spells CASSSQETQYF. For the CDR3, the DNA is TGTGCCAGCAGCAGCCAAGAGACCCAGTACTTC. The whole variable domain, filled in from reference TRBV2 and TRBJ2-5, reads EPEVTQTPSHQVTQMGQEVILRCVPISNHLYFYWYRQILGQKVEFLVSFYNNEISEKSEIFDDQFSVERPDGSNFTLKIRSTKLEDSAMYFCASSSQETQYFGPGTRLLVL.

The chain employs TRBV4-2 and TRBJ2-7, with D perhaps TRBD1 (6 bases). With 0 bases removed from V and 0 bases from J, the gap between germline ends came to 18 bases. The CDR3 is 18 residues long. Germline V CDR1 and CDR2: LGHNA, YNFKEQ. This CDR3 reads CASSQERSGTLASYEQYF. The CDR3 DNA reads as TGTGCCAGCAGCCAAGAGAGATCCGGGACATTGGCCTCCTACGAGCAGTACTTC.

This clone was detected only a few times. The V call is TRBV19, the J call TRBJ2-2, with TRBD2 as a possible D gene (5 bases). The CDR3 covers 14 residues. Trimming removed 7 bases from V and 0 bases from J, with 9 bases in between. CDR1 LNHDA and CDR2 SQIVND come from the germline V gene (reference sequence). CDR3 sequence (DNA): TGTGCCAGTAATAGCGAACCGAACACCGGGGAGCTGTTTTTT. Amino acids: CASNSEPNTGELFF.

Note on this clone: Compared with germline, one end of the junction differs, possibly owing to a read error. This chain connects TRBV4-3 to TRBJ2-1; D ambiguous. The CDR3 loop spans 16 amino acids. CDR1 and CDR2 (germline): LGHNA, YSLEER. CDR3 nucleotide sequence: TGCGCCAGCAGCCAAGAAAGTTTTCTAGTTTACAATGGGCAGTTCTTC. As protein: CASSQESFLVYNGQFF.

This clone showed up just once. The V gene is TRBV27, the J gene TRBJ2-7; D is tentatively TRBD1 or TRBD2 (5 bases each). V lost 10 bases to trimming and J lost 7 bases, with 14 bases between them. The CDR3 loop spans 11 amino acids. Germline CDR1 MNHEY, CDR2 SMNVEV (reference sequence). Here the CDR3 DNA reads TGTGCCACCCGGGGCCGAGGGGAGCAGTACTTC. This sequence encodes CATRGRGEQYF.